This T cell receptor beta chain was sequenced during a study of blood T cell repertoires in COVID-19. TCRdb keeps only in-frame clones here, not all; method: immunoSEQ multiplex PCR. Of fewer than 350,000 clones in the sample, approximately 91% were seen once. The CDR3 sequence is 17 residues long. The trim removed 1 base at V and 4 bases at J, leaving 7 bases unmatched. Germline CDR1 is SGHTA and CDR2 is FQGNSA. The chain carries TRBV7-2 and TRBJ2-1; 10 bases fit TRBD1. The material sequenced was PBMCs or T cells enriched from blood (not recorded which). The sequence derives from a man aged 55-75 years who had recovered from COVID-19. The CDR3 DNA follows: TGTGCCAGCAGCTTAGAGATGAGACAGGGGGCGTACAATGAGCAGTTCTTC. It is translated as CASSLEMRQGAYNEQFF.